These 8 T cell receptor beta chains were all obtained from the same sample, sequenced in a study of cytomegalovirus exposure and HLA in healthy donors (dated by TCRdb to about 2017). The library was obtained by the immunoSEQ multiplex PCR assay. TCRdb mirrors the immuneACCESS table, restricted to in-frame sequences. Some clones are absent from its copies; in checked studies, under half trace to an unresolved V gene, and the reason for the others is unknown. The sample records tens of thousands of clones, 85% to 95% of which are singletons. The leading ten clones occupy roughly 0.6% of the sample. Sequenced input: PBMCs. These receptors were collected from a woman between 18 and 30 years old in good health and CMV-seronegative.

The chain joins TRBV30 to TRBJ2-7; weak D call: TRBD1 (5 bases). This CDR3 is 14 amino acids long. The V end lost 0 bases, the J end lost 2 bases, and 11 bases lay between the germline ends. CDR1 and CDR2 from the germline V gene are GTSNPN and SVGIG (reference sequence). CDR3: CAWSVRLGAYEQYF. CDR3 DNA sequence: TGTGCCTGGAGTGTACGTCTAGGGGCCTACGAGCAGTACTTC.

This chain links TRBV5-4 with TRBJ1-2; TRBD1 might be the D (5 bases). Germline CDR1 reads SGHNT; CDR2 reads YYREEE (reference sequence). V was trimmed by 4 bases and J by 7 bases, leaving 11 bases between them. This CDR3 comprises 12 residues. CDR3 sequence (DNA): TGTGCCAGCAGCGGGGGGAGAGGTGGCTACACCTTC. Its translation is CASSGGRGGYTF.

The V gene is TRBV5-4, the J gene TRBJ1-4; TRBD1 agrees at 8 bases. CDR1 and CDR2 (germline): SGHNT, YYREEE (reference sequence). The V segment lost 7 bases and the J segment 5 bases; nucleotides outside the gene matches: 4. CDR3 length: 13 residues. CDR3 coding DNA: TGTGCCAGCCGGGACAGGAGAAATGAAAAACTGTTTTTT. Translating gives CASRDRRNEKLFF.

V usage is TRBV7-6 and J usage is TRBJ1-1; D gene uncertain. This CDR3 is built from 14 residues. With 3 bases removed from V and 7 bases from J, the gap between germline ends came to 15 bases. Germline lookup yields CDR1 SGHVS and CDR2 FNYEAQ. The CDR3 spells CASSFGSQKFEAFF. DNA of the CDR3: TGTGCCAGCAGCTTCGGGAGCCAGAAGTTTGAAGCTTTCTTT. Supplemented by reference TRBV7-6 and TRBJ1-1, the full variable domain reads GAGVSQSPRYKVTKRGQDVALRCDPISGHVSLYWYRQALGQGPEFLTYFNYEAQQDKSGLPNDRFSAERPEGSISTLTIQRTEQRDSAMYRCASSFGSQKFEAFFGQGTRLTVV.

The V gene is TRBV28, the J gene TRBJ2-1, with 10 bases matching TRBD1. V lost 5 bases, J lost 2 bases, and 6 bases stayed unmatched. Per the germline V gene, CDR1 is MDHEN and CDR2 is SYDVKM. The CDR3 has 16 residues. The CDR3 DNA follows: TGTGCCAGCAGTCCTGACAGGGGGCATACCTACAATGAGCAGTTCTTC. This translates into CASSPDRGHTYNEQFF.

This clone was counted a single time. V usage is TRBV18 and J usage is TRBJ1-5, with D perhaps matching TRBD1 (5 bases). V was clipped by 6 bases and J by 1 base, with 13 bases between them. Per the germline V gene, CDR1 is KGHSH and CDR2 is LQKENI. This CDR3 spans 15 amino acids. The CDR3 DNA sequence: TGTGCCAGCTCGGGGGGGACCGTGAGCAATCAGCCCCAGCATTTT. It codes for CASSGGTVSNQPQHF. Combining the CDR3 with reference TRBV18 and TRBJ1-5 gives the whole variable domain NAGVMQNPRHLVRRRGQEARLRCSPMKGHSHVYWYRQLPEEGLKFMVYLQKENIIDESGMPKERFSAEFPKEGPSILRIQQVVRGDSAAYFCASSGGTVSNQPQHFGDGTRLSIL.

This clone showed up just once. The J gene is TRBJ1-6, the V gene TRBV27; TRBD1 matches at 7 bases. Per germline, CDR1 MNHEY and CDR2 SMNVEV (reference sequence). V shed 5 bases and J 3 bases; nucleotides not matched to a gene: 4. The CDR3 is 15 amino acids. Here the CDR3 DNA reads TGTGCCAGCAGTCCCGGACAGGTCTATAATTCACCCCTCCACTTT. Residues: CASSPGQVYNSPLHF.

This sequence joins TRBV27 and TRBJ1-2; 10 nucleotides match TRBD1. Germline lookup yields CDR1 MNHEY and CDR2 SMNVEV (reference sequence). V lost 6 bases to trimming and J lost 3 bases; unmatched junction nucleotides: 7. The CDR3 spans 15 residues. In DNA form, the CDR3 reads TGTGCCAGCAGCCCGGGACAGGGGCGATACTATGGCTACACCTTC. This translates into CASSPGQGRYYGYTF.